These 3 T cell receptor beta chains were all obtained from the same sample, sequenced in a study of blood T cells in healthy people across ages. Primers used in a second PCR of about 6 to 12 cycles were a sample-barcoded 5' primer and a J-beta primer mix. TCRdb analysed the 5' RACE reads with MiXCR anew, one entry per CDR3 protein. The data show about 970,000 distinct CDR3 sequences, roughly half seen once. The sample comprised blood. The receptors derive from a woman in her sixties in good health.

In this sample, this clonotype turned up a few times. The genes are TRBV5-1 and TRBJ2-5; possibly TRBD1 or TRBD2 for D (5 bases each). This CDR3 has 16 residues. Germline values: CDR1 SGHRS, CDR2 YFSETQ. Trimming removed 2 bases at V and 2 bases at J, with 16 bases between. In DNA form, the CDR3 reads TGCGCCAGCAGCTTCGGGCTTCGGGACGGACAAGAGACCCAGTACTTC. Translating gives CASSFGLRDGQETQYF.

J is TRBJ2-2 and V is TRBV19; unclear D gene. Germline CDR1 LNHDA, CDR2 SQIVND (reference sequence). V lost 7 bases and J lost 2, with 11 bases in between. This CDR3 region has 14 residues. CDR3: CASKQSPNTGELFF. In DNA form, the CDR3 reads TGTGCCAGTAAACAGTCGCCAAACACCGGGGAGCTGTTTTTT.

The J gene is TRBJ2-1, the V gene TRBV20-1; possibly TRBD1 for D (5 bases). This CDR3 contains 15 residues. Germline CDR1 DFQATT, CDR2 SNEGSKA (reference sequence). V lost 7 bases and J 3 bases, leaving 19 bases between the germline ends. The CDR3 bases are TGCAGTGTGTCCAATTCAGGGTTCAGCTACAATGAGCAGTTCTTC. As protein: CSVSNSGFSYNEQFF.